This T cell receptor beta chain was observed in a study of tumor-infiltrating lymphocytes in primary liver carcinoma. With around 490 ng total RNA as template and a constant-region primer, TCR beta cDNA was made. Nested multiplex PCR, run for three rounds with slightly modified ARM-PCR, yielded TCR beta libraries. The first two PCR rounds, roughly 9 cycles each, used TRBV1-TRBV30 forward primers and a C-beta reverse primer. TCRdb re-derived calls from the multiplex PCR reads in MiXCR, one entry per CDR3 protein. The sample lists about 210,000 distinct CDR3 sequences; around three fifths were seen once. The CDR3 loop spans 15 amino acids. About this clonotype: The junction departs from the called germline gene at one end, perhaps through a read error.

It was unsorted whole blood that yielded blood RNA, and germline DNA was also extracted. The gene calls are TRBV12-3 or TRBV12-4 and TRBJ2-7; 7 bases are shared with TRBD2. Material for sequencing was peripheral blood. The source is a woman in her fifties or sixties with primary liver carcinoma and hepatitis B virus infection. This CDR3 is CASSPPAGCFYEQYF. DNA of the CDR3: TGTGCCAGCAGTCCCCCAGCGGGATGTTTCTACGAGCAGTATTTC.